Below, 15 T cell receptor beta chains from the same sample are listed, as sequenced in a study of low-dose radiotherapy and immunotherapy resistance in tumors. With TRAV- and TRBV-specific primers, first-strand cDNA was made, covering the alpha and beta chains. A roughly 22-cycle PCR with a constant-region primer and V-primer adapter amplified TCRs. In TCRdb, the reads were re-called with MiXCR into one record per CDR3 protein. The sample lists 9,800 or so distinct CDR3 sequences, roughly 80% occurring once. The receptor set was obtained from a human donor with advanced metastatic prostate, ovarian, gallbladder or colorectal cancer (not recorded which). This table probably holds off-target reads from a library built for another chain.

This clonotype was seen once. The rearrangement uses TRBV3-1 and TRBJ1-2; perhaps TRBD1 as D (5 bases). Germline values: CDR1 LGHDT, CDR2 YNNKEL (reference sequence). The CDR3 has 15 amino acids. Trimming stripped 2 bases from V and 2 bases from J, with 12 bases between. In DNA form, the CDR3 reads TGTGCCAGCAGCCAATCCCAGGGCGGGAACTATGGCTACACCTTC. It specifies CASSQSQGGNYGYTF.

This clonotype was detected once. The V gene is TRBV12-3 or TRBV12-4, the J gene TRBJ1-1, with a tentative D call TRBD1 (6 bases). V was pared by 5 bases and J by 1 base, with 8 bases between. The CDR3 covers 13 residues. CDR3 sequence reads: CASSGQRNTEAFF. CDR3 nucleotide sequence: TGTGCCAGCAGTGGACAGAGGAACACTGAAGCTTTCTTT.

The genes are TRBV10-3 and TRBJ2-7; 16 nucleotides agree with TRBD2. J gave up 5 bases and V 2 bases, and 6 bases lay outside the gene matches. The CDR3 covers 17 residues. The germline gives CDR1 ENHRY, CDR2 SYGVKD. The CDR3 is CAISEPGTSGRAHEQYF. The CDR3 DNA follows: TGTGCCATCAGTGAGCCGGGGACTAGCGGGAGGGCCCACGAGCAGTACTTC.

V usage is TRBV28 and J usage is TRBJ2-1; 9 bases map to TRBD2. With V trimmed by 4 bases and J by 3 bases, 1 base remained unmatched. The CDR3 loop spans 14 amino acids. Looked up from germline, CDR1 is MDHEN and CDR2 is SYDVKM. The CDR3 DNA reads TGTGCCAGCAGTTCAGCGGGAGGCTACAATGAGCAGTTCTTC. Translation gives CASSSAGGYNEQFF.

The V and J genes are TRBV29-1 and TRBJ2-3; D is undetermined. Germline CDR1 and CDR2: SQVTM and ANQGSEA. Trimming removed 5 bases at V and 3 bases at J, with 15 bases between. The CDR3 loop spans 14 amino acids. The chain's CDR3 is CSVNGLRVTDTQYF. The CDR3 nucleotides are TGCAGCGTTAATGGGCTTCGGGTTACAGATACGCAGTATTTT.

This clonotype was seen a few times. V usage is TRBV14 and J usage is TRBJ2-1; TRBD1 agrees at 8 bases. The V gene's germline CDR1 is SGHDN and CDR2 FVKESK. CDR3 length equals 12 residues. V was pared by 5 bases and J by 7 bases, with 1 base of the junction left unmatched. CDR3 loop: CASSRTGNEQFF. CDR3 DNA: TGTGCCAGCAGCAGGACAGGGAATGAGCAGTTCTTC.

The chain has TRBV20-1 and TRBJ2-4; D not certain. The CDR3 runs to 13 residues. V was trimmed by 3 bases and J by 5 bases, leaving 11 bases between them. Looked up from germline, CDR1 is DFQATT and CDR2 is SNEGSKA (reference sequence). The CDR3 region has the DNA TGCAGTGCTAGTCAAGTTGGGGAAAACATTCAGTACTTC. This gives the protein CSASQVGENIQYF.

This chain links TRBV29-1 with TRBJ2-3, with 8 bases fitting TRBD2. V shed 3 bases and J 7 bases; nucleotides not matched to a gene: 9. Germline CDR1 and CDR2: SQVTM and ANQGSEA. The CDR3 runs to 14 residues. The CDR3 DNA is TGCAGCGTTGAGCCTAGCGGGCCCCAAAATACGCAGTATTTT. Protein product: CSVEPSGPQNTQYF.

V is TRBV4-2 and J is TRBJ1-2; TRBD1 aligns across 7 bases. Germline CDR1 is LGHNA and CDR2 is YNFKEQ. CDR3 length: 12 residues. The trim removed 4 bases at V and 8 bases at J, leaving 4 bases unmatched. The CDR3: CASSRGTVGYTF. The CDR3 bases are TGTGCCAGCAGCCGAGGGACAGTCGGCTACACCTTC.

V usage is TRBV28 and J usage is TRBJ1-1, with TRBD1 as a possible D gene (5 bases). The CDR3 contains 14 residues. The ends were cut back, 0 bases at V and 5 bases at J, with 10 bases in the middle. Germline CDR1 is MDHEN and CDR2 is SYDVKM. The CDR3 DNA is TGTGCCAGCAGTTTATGGCAGGGAAATACTGAAGCTTTCTTT. Translation gives CASSLWQGNTEAFF.

This clonotype was seen just once. The rearrangement uses TRBV5-1 and TRBJ2-1; D unresolved. The CDR3 totals 14 residues. CDR1 is SGHRS, CDR2 YFSETQ, per germline. V was shortened by 1 base and J by 5 bases, with 10 bases between the two germline ends. Written as DNA, the CDR3 is TGCGCCAGCAGCTTGTCGCCTGAGGACAATGAGCAGTTCTTC. It encodes CASSLSPEDNEQFF.

The chain links TRBV7-2 to TRBJ1-1, with a possible D match to TRBD1 (5 bases). Trimming cost V 1 base and J 4 bases, with 13 bases left between them. Germline-derived CDR1 and CDR2 are SGHTA and FQGNSA. The CDR3 has 15 residues. Here the CDR3 reads CASSLEWAGITEAFF. The CDR3 DNA sequence: TGTGCCAGCAGCTTAGAATGGGCAGGGATCACTGAAGCTTTCTTT.

The V call is TRBV7-2, the J call TRBJ2-1; 14 bases align to TRBD2. V was clipped by 5 bases and J by 12 bases; unmatched bases: 9. Germline V gene lookup returns CDR1 SGHTA and CDR2 FQGNSA. This CDR3 is built from 15 residues. The CDR3 spells CASSPRLAGGPGQFF. The CDR3 DNA is TGTGCCAGCAGCCCAAGACTAGCGGGAGGGCCGGGGCAGTTCTTC.

This chain uses TRBV7-3 with TRBJ2-1; possible D gene TRBD2, 5 bases. The V end lost 5 bases, the J end lost 4 bases, and 15 bases lay between the germline ends. Germline values: CDR1 SGHTA, CDR2 FQGTGA. The CDR3 runs to 15 residues. CDR3 nucleotides: TGTGCCAGCAGCCCAGACTATGCCGGATACAATGAGCAGTTCTTC. Residues: CASSPDYAGYNEQFF.

V is TRBV28 and J is TRBJ1-4; no clear D. V lost 3 bases and J lost 7, with 3 bases in between. In germline, CDR1 is MDHEN, CDR2 SYDVKM. The CDR3 is 11 residues long. The CDR3 region has the DNA TGTGCCAGCAGTTTGGGTGAAAAACTGTTTTTT. This translates into CASSLGEKLFF.